The source of this T cell receptor (beta chain) is a study of blood T cells in healthy people across ages. Study outcomes and limitations: Naive CD4+ cells and diversity were both higher in long-lived donors than in aged donors.

The germline gives CDR1 LNHDA, CDR2 SQIVND (reference sequence). V dropped 5 bases and J dropped 7; count of bases not matched to a gene: 7. The length of the CDR3 is 14 residues. The study recruited healthy Caucasian donors from Russia who were aged roughly 6 to 90. PCR was performed a second time for roughly 6 to 12 cycles using a sample-barcoded 5' primer and a J-beta primer mix. CDR3-containing paired-end reads numbering at least 2.5 million came from each sample. MiXCR, run by TCRdb on the 5' RACE reads, gives a single entry per CDR3 protein. Here the sample spans about 680,000 distinct CDR3 sequences, over 45% being singletons. Of note for this clonotype: Antigen unknown.

The sequencing input was blood. The source is a woman aged 55-75 years in good health. The chain employs TRBV19 and TRBJ1-5, with TRBD1 matching over 8 bases. CDR3 DNA: TGTGCCAGTAGTCCCGACAGGGGAAGGCAGCCCCAGCATTTT. This translates into CASSPDRGRQPQHF.